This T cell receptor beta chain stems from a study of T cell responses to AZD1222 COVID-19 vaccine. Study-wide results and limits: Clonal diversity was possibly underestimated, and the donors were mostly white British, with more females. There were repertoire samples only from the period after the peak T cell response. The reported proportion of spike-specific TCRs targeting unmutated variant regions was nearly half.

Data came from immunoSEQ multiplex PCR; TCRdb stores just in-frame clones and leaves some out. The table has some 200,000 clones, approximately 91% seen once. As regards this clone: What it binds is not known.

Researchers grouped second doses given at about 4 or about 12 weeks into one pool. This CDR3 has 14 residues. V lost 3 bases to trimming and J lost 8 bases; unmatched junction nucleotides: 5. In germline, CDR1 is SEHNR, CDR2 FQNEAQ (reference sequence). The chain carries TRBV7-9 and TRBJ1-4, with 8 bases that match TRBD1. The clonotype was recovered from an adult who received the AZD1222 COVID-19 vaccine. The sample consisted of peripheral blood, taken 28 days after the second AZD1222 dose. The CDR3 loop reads CASSLRQGAEKLFF. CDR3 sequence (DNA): TGTGCCAGCAGCTTGAGGCAGGGGGCAGAAAAACTGTTTTTT.